The 17 T cell receptor beta chains in this list originate from one sample, sequenced in a study of cytomegalovirus exposure and HLA in healthy donors (dated by TCRdb to the late 2010s). The library was prepared using the immunoSEQ multiplex PCR assay. The multiplex PCR relied on a mix of 60 forward primers for TCR Vbeta segments and 13 reverse primers for TCR Jbeta segments. The source is immuneACCESS, and TCRdb retained only in-frame sequences with V and J called. Part of the clones is not carried over; for the studies checked, unresolved V genes explain less than half of this, and the remainder is unexplained. This sample holds 150,000 to 200,000 clones; about 88% were observed only once. The top ten clones comprise roughly 2.2% of the sample. Sample: PBMCs. These receptors all come from a man aged 18 to 29 in good health and CMV-seropositive.

This clone occurred a few times. This chain uses TRBV29-1 with TRBJ2-7, with 12 bases that match TRBD1. The V gene end was trimmed by 6 bases and the J gene end by 12 bases; junction bases not matched to a gene: 6. The CDR3 contains 11 residues. Per germline, CDR1 SQVTM and CDR2 ANQGSEA. The CDR3 nucleotides are TGCAGCGTCGGGGGACAGGGGGCTTGGTACTTC. It translates to CSVGGQGAWYF.

The chain has TRBV6-5 and TRBJ2-5; the D gene is possibly TRBD1 (6 bases). V was pared by 8 bases and J by 5 bases, with 15 bases between. The CDR3 consists of 13 residues. Per germline, CDR1 MNHEY and CDR2 SVGAGI. CDR3 residues: CASRSGAAETQYF. The DNA of the CDR3 is TGTGCCAGCCGATCAGGGGCGGCGGAGACCCAGTACTTC.

The V gene is TRBV4-3, the J gene TRBJ2-3; D perhaps matches TRBD2 (6 bases). With 0 bases removed from V and 4 bases from J, the gap between germline ends came to 14 bases. The CDR3 is 16 amino acids. Germline loops: CDR1 LGHNA, CDR2 YSLEER. DNA of the CDR3: TGCGCCAGCAGCCAAGACGGTCTCTCGGGGGCAGATACGCAGTATTTT. It specifies CASSQDGLSGADTQYF.

The rearrangement links TRBV5-4 to TRBJ1-2; TRBD1 aligns across 10 bases. CDR3 size: 13 residues. Germline V CDR1 and CDR2: SGHNT, YYREEE (reference sequence). The CDR3 nucleotides are TGTGCGGTACGACAGGGGGCGCGAGAAGGCTACACCTTC. Amino acids: CAVRQGAREGYTF.

The chain employs TRBV18 and TRBJ1-1; tentatively, D is TRBD1 (5 bases). This CDR3 contains 15 residues. CDR1 KGHSH and CDR2 LQKENI come from the germline V gene. Trimming shortened V by 4 bases and J by 3 bases, and 15 bases separated the two germline ends. CDR3 coding DNA: TGTGCCAGCTCACTAATGGGGCCTCGGGACACTGAAGCTTTCTTT. Translated: CASSLMGPRDTEAFF.

The chain combines TRBV9 with TRBJ2-3; a possible D gene is TRBD2 (7 bases). CDR3 length: 12 residues. V dropped 6 bases and J dropped 11 bases, with 16 bases sitting between them. Germline lookup yields CDR1 SGDLS and CDR2 YYNGEE. The CDR3 region has the DNA TGTGCCAGCAACTCAAGGGGAGGGGGGCAGTATTTT. Its protein is CASNSRGGGQYF. Full variable domain (missing parts from reference TRBV9 and TRBJ2-3): DSGVTQTPKHLITATGQRVTLRCSPRSGDLSVYWYQQSLDQGLQFLIQYYNGEERAKGNILERFSAQQFPDLHSELNLSSLELGDSALYFCASNSRGGGQYFGPGTRLTVL.

This sequence joins TRBV7-8 and TRBJ2-7, with D possibly being TRBD1 (5 bases). The germline CDR1 and CDR2 sequences are SGHVS and FQNEAQ. The CDR3 is made up of 14 amino acids. V dropped 0 bases and J dropped 5 bases, with 11 bases sitting between them. CDR3 nucleotide sequence: TGTGCCAGCAGCTTAGCCCCCAGGGCCCACGAGCAGTACTTC. It yields the protein CASSLAPRAHEQYF.

This clone came up once. The chain employs TRBV11-2 and TRBJ2-2; the D gene is possibly TRBD1 (6 bases). This CDR3 has 16 residues. Germline CDR1 is SGHAT and CDR2 is FQNNGV. Trimming took 5 bases from V and 5 from J, leaving 18 bases between them. The CDR3: CASSVSTGSGTGELFF. The CDR3 region has the DNA TGTGCCAGCAGCGTTTCGACAGGCTCGGGGACCGGGGAGCTGTTTTTT.

The V call is TRBV18, the J call TRBJ1-2; weak D call: TRBD1 (6 bases). Trimming removed 5 bases at V and 0 bases at J, with 16 bases between. Germline CDR1 and CDR2: KGHSH and LQKENI. This CDR3 has 16 amino acids. CDR3 nucleotides: TGTGCCAGCTCAGCCCGGCAGGGGCGAACTAACTATGGCTACACCTTC. As protein: CASSARQGRTNYGYTF.

This chain joins TRBV11-3 and TRBJ2-5; the match to TRBD2 covers 16 bases. This CDR3 region has 17 residues. Germline-derived CDR1 and CDR2 are SGHNT and YENEEA. The V gene end was trimmed by 6 bases and the J gene end by 3 bases; junction bases not matched to a gene: 7. The CDR3 DNA follows: TGTGCCAGCAGTCGAACCGGGACTAGCGGGGGGGAAGAGACCCAGTACTTC. Its protein product is CASSRTGTSGGEETQYF.

The J gene is TRBJ2-6, the V gene TRBV19, with 7 bases that match TRBD1. CDR3 length: 17 residues. The V segment lost 5 bases and the J segment 0 bases; nucleotides outside the gene matches: 7. CDR1 is LNHDA and CDR2 is SQIVND in the germline V gene (reference sequence). The CDR3 nucleotides are TGTGCCAGTAGTGGGGGACAGCCAACCTCTGGGGCCAACGTCCTGACTTTC. This sequence encodes CASSGGQPTSGANVLTF. The full variable domain, rest sourced from reference TRBV19 and TRBJ2-6, is DGGITQSPKYLFRKEGQNVTLSCEQNLNHDAMYWYRQDPGQGLRLIYYSQIVNDFQKGDIAEGYSVSREKKESFPLTVTSAQKNPTAFYLCASSGGQPTSGANVLTFGAGSRLTVL.

The J gene is TRBJ2-7, the V gene TRBV5-1, with D tentatively TRBD1 (5 bases). In germline, CDR1 is SGHRS, CDR2 YFSETQ. There are 14 residues in the CDR3. Trimming took 5 bases from V and 7 from J, leaving 19 bases between them. The CDR3 loop reads CASSWEGHPWEQYF. In DNA, the CDR3 is TGCGCCAGCAGTTGGGAAGGACACCCCTGGGAGCAGTACTTC. Full variable domain (outside the CDR3, taken from reference TRBV5-1 and TRBJ2-7): KAGVTQTPRYLIKTRGQQVTLSCSPISGHRSVSWYQQTPGQGLQFLFEYFSETQRNKGNFPGRFSGRQFSNSRSEMNVSTLELGDSALYLCASSWEGHPWEQYFGPGTRLTVT.

V is TRBV5-4 and J is TRBJ2-2; weak D call: TRBD2 (6 bases). CDR3 length: 16 amino acids. CDR1 is SGHNT, CDR2 YYREEE, per germline (reference sequence). The V gene lost 3 bases and the J gene lost 2 bases, with 14 bases spanning the gap. In nucleotides, the CDR3 is TGTGCCAGCAGCTCCGGAATGGGGGGAAACACCGGGGAGCTGTTTTTT. Translating it yields CASSSGMGGNTGELFF. The entire variable domain, with the rest obtained from reference TRBV5-4 and TRBJ2-2, is as follows: ETGVTQSPTHLIKTRGQQVTLRCSSQSGHNTVSWYQQALGQGPQFIFQYYREEENGRGNFPPRFSGLQFPNYSSELNVNALELDDSALYLCASSSGMGGNTGELFFGEGSRLTVL.

This chain connects TRBV15 to TRBJ2-5; D call uncertain. V lost 0 bases and J 4 bases, leaving 12 bases between the germline ends. Germline CDR1 LNHNV, CDR2 YYDKDF (reference sequence). The CDR3 covers 15 residues. The CDR3 reads CATSRDFGVGETQYF. The CDR3 DNA follows: TGTGCCACCAGCAGAGATTTTGGAGTAGGAGAGACCCAGTACTTC.

J is TRBJ1-5 and V is TRBV9; a possible D gene is TRBD1 (5 bases). The CDR3 consists of 14 residues. Looked up from germline, CDR1 is SGDLS and CDR2 is YYNGEE. Trimming took off 4 bases at V and 3 bases at J, with 11 bases between the two ends. The CDR3: CASSPGGDNQPQHF. CDR3 bases: TGTGCCAGCAGCCCCGGGGGTGACAATCAGCCCCAGCATTTT.

The rearrangement joins TRBV4-2 to TRBJ1-1; no reliable D call. V dropped 5 bases and J dropped 11 bases, with 9 bases sitting between them. CDR1 and CDR2 from the germline V gene are LGHNA and YNFKEQ. The CDR3 loop spans 10 amino acids. The CDR3: CASSSREAFF. CDR3 in DNA: TGTGCCAGCAGCTCTCGGGAGGCTTTCTTT.

This clone was picked up a small number of times. The CDR3 sequence: CASSIGEVNTEAFF. The CDR3 DNA reads TGTGCCAGCAGCATAGGGGAGGTGAACACTGAAGCTTTCTTT. The chain links TRBV5-4 to TRBJ1-1; D perhaps matches TRBD1 (5 bases). This CDR3 spans 14 amino acids. From germline, CDR1 is SGHNT and CDR2 YYREEE (reference sequence). Trimming cost V 4 bases and J 0 bases, with 10 bases left between them. The variable domain in full, with the rest retrieved from reference TRBV5-4 and TRBJ1-1, is ETGVTQSPTHLIKTRGQQVTLRCSSQSGHNTVSWYQQALGQGPQFIFQYYREEENGRGNFPPRFSGLQFPNYSSELNVNALELDDSALYLCASSIGEVNTEAFFGQGTRLTVV.